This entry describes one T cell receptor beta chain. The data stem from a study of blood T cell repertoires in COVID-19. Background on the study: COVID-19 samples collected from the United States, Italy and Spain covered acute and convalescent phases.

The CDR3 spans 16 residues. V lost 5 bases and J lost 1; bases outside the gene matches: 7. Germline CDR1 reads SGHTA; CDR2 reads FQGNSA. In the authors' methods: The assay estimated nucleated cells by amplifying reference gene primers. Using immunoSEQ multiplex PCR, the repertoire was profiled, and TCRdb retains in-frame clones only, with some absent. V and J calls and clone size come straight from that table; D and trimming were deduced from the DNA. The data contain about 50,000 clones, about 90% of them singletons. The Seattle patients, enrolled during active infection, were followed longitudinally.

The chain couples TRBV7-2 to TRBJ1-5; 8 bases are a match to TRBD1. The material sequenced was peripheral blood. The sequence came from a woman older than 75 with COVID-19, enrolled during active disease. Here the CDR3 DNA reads TGTGCCAGCAGCCCGGGGGACAGGCGGAGCAATCAGCCCCAGCATTTT. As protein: CASSPGDRRSNQPQHF.